A selection of T cell receptor beta chains follows, all from one sample in a study of blood T cells in healthy people across ages. MiXCR, applied by TCRdb to the 5' RACE reads, yields one record per CDR3 protein. The sample holds approximately 1,000,000 distinct CDR3 sequences; around two fifths are singletons and the top ten take around 13%. Sequencing used blood. The receptors here all came from a young man in good health. Both conserved end residues are part of each CDR3. D genes are given only for firm matches. Clone size is given for some rows only: seen once, a few or many times, or a class if the clone is expanded.

NA	TRBJ1-1	NA	TRBV5-1	CASSEPQGSTEAFF	TGCGCCAGCAGCGAACCTCAGGGTTCCACTGAAGCTTTCTTT
few	TRBJ2-7	NA	TRBV5-6	CASSVAGLTYEQYF	TGTGCCAGCAGCGTGGCAGGGTTAACCTACGAGCAGTACTTC
NA	TRBJ2-2	NA	TRBV6-5	CASSSPLYSQKNTGELFF	TGTGCCAGCAGTTCCCCTCTTTACAGCCAAAAGAACACCGGGGAGCTGTTTTTT
NA	TRBJ1-2	TRBD1	TRBV5-1	CASSLTGTGGDYGYTF	TGCGCCAGCAGCTTAACCGGGACAGGGGGCGACTATGGCTACACCTTC
few	TRBJ1-4	TRBD1	TRBV5-1	CASSLGGQSEKLFF	TGCGCCAGCAGCTTGGGGGGACAGTCAGAAAAACTGTTTTTT
NA	TRBJ2-7	NA	TRBV18	CASSSGPPSYEQYF	TGTGCCAGCTCCTCGGGACCTCCCTCTTACGAGCAGTACTTC
NA	TRBJ2-1	TRBD2	TRBV7-2	CASSLVLAGINSEQFF	TGTGCCAGCAGCTTAGTACTAGCGGGTATAAACAGTGAGCAGTTCTTC
few	TRBJ1-3	NA	TRBV7-2	CASSLTVSRDWGNTIYF	TGTGCCAGCAGCTTAACCGTTTCTCGGGATTGGGGAAACACCATATATTTT
NA	TRBJ2-3	TRBD1	TRBV6-5	CASSYSTPTDRTINTDTQYF	TGTGCCAGCAGTTACTCAACTCCTACGGACAGGACGATTAACACAGATACGCAGTATTTT
NA	TRBJ1-2	NA	TRBV6-5	CASRVGSANYGYTF	TGTGCCAGCAGAGTAGGTTCAGCTAACTATGGCTACACCTTC
NA	TRBJ1-2	NA	TRBV29-1	CSVEGGARYGYTF	TGCAGCGTTGAAGGAGGGGCGAGGTATGGCTACACCTTC